The rows below give T cell receptor beta chains drawn from one sample of a study of control samples from healthy donors and cancer patients. Sequencing used immunoSEQ multiplex PCR; TCRdb keeps in-frame clones, though not all of them. The data show more than 95,000 clones, just over 90% seen once. Input material: blood. These receptors came from a man between 18 and 35 years old in good health. The CDR3 runs from the conserved cysteine through the conserved F or W. Each record gives: clone size, D gene, V gene, J gene, CDR3 length, CDR3 DNA, CDR3 protein. D genes are given only for firm matches. Not all rows give a size; the values are once, few, many and, for expanded clones, a class.

clone size: -; D gene: -; V gene: TRBV12-3/TRBV12-4; J gene: TRBJ2-7; CDR3 length: 12; CDR3 DNA: TGTGCCAGCAGAGGACACTCGTACGAGCAGTACTTC; CDR3 protein: CASRGHSYEQYF
clone size: -; D gene: -; V gene: TRBV4-1; J gene: TRBJ1-1; CDR3 length: 19; CDR3 DNA: TGCGCCAGCAGCCAAGGAAGAGTGGGTGCAGGTGGCGGTAACACTGAAGCTTTCTTT; CDR3 protein: CASSQGRVGAGGGNTEAFF
clone size: -; D gene: -; V gene: TRBV27; J gene: TRBJ1-6; CDR3 length: 20; CDR3 DNA: TGTGCCAGCAGTTTATACGTCACAGGGCCCGGCCGCTCCTATAATTCACCCCTCCACTTT; CDR3 protein: CASSLYVTGPGRSYNSPLHF
clone size: -; D gene: -; V gene: TRBV3-1/TRBV3-2; J gene: TRBJ2-5; CDR3 length: 13; CDR3 DNA: TGTGCCAGCAGGCCGGCTGGGAGAGAGACCCAGTACTTC; CDR3 protein: CASRPAGRETQYF
clone size: -; D gene: -; V gene: TRBV5-4; J gene: TRBJ1-2; CDR3 length: 13; CDR3 DNA: TGTGCCAGCAGCGCTACAGATAACTATGGCTACACCTTC; CDR3 protein: CASSATDNYGYTF
clone size: -; D gene: TRBD1; V gene: TRBV27; J gene: TRBJ1-2; CDR3 length: 16; CDR3 DNA: TGTGCCAGCAGTTTATTCGGGACAGGGGGCGGCGGAGGCTACACCTTC; CDR3 protein: CASSLFGTGGGGGYTF
clone size: -; D gene: TRBD1; V gene: TRBV7-9; J gene: TRBJ2-7; CDR3 length: 17; CDR3 DNA: TGTGCCAGCAGCCCTAATCCGGGACAGGGGTTTGTCTACGAGCAGTACTTC; CDR3 protein: CASSPNPGQGFVYEQYF
clone size: -; D gene: -; V gene: TRBV5-8; J gene: TRBJ1-1; CDR3 length: 14; CDR3 DNA: TGTGCCAGCAGCCTCCGAGCTGTGAACACTGAAGCTTTCTTT; CDR3 protein: CASSLRAVNTEAFF
clone size: -; D gene: -; V gene: TRBV13; J gene: TRBJ1-2; CDR3 length: 14; CDR3 DNA: TGTGCCAGCAGTAATCCTACAGGAAACTATGGCTACACCTTC; CDR3 protein: CASSNPTGNYGYTF
clone size: -; D gene: TRBD1; V gene: TRBV30; J gene: TRBJ1-2; CDR3 length: 14; CDR3 DNA: TGTGCCTGGCATACAGGGGGCGCGATATATGGCTACACCTTC; CDR3 protein: CAWHTGGAIYGYTF
clone size: once; D gene: -; V gene: TRBV5-1; J gene: TRBJ2-6; CDR3 length: 16; CDR3 DNA: TGCGCCAGCAGCTTGTCGTGGGACTCTGGGGCCAACGTCCTGACTTTC; CDR3 protein: CASSLSWDSGANVLTF
clone size: -; D gene: -; V gene: TRBV3-1/TRBV3-2; J gene: TRBJ2-5; CDR3 length: 14; CDR3 DNA: TGTGCCAGCAGCCGAGAGAATGCCCAAGAGACCCAGTACTTC; CDR3 protein: CASSRENAQETQYF
clone size: -; D gene: TRBD1; V gene: TRBV7-8; J gene: TRBJ1-1; CDR3 length: 14; CDR3 DNA: TGTGCCAGCAGCACGGGACAGGGGAACACTGAAGCTTTCTTT; CDR3 protein: CASSTGQGNTEAFF
clone size: -; D gene: -; V gene: TRBV7-9; J gene: TRBJ2-4; CDR3 length: 15; CDR3 DNA: TGTGCCAGCAGCCCCAGGCCGGACCGTCGTAACATTCAGTACTTC; CDR3 protein: CASSPRPDRRNIQYF
clone size: once; D gene: -; V gene: TRBV7-9; J gene: TRBJ1-6; CDR3 length: 17; CDR3 DNA: TGTGCCAGCAGCTCCAGTCGATCCAATTCAAACAGCTTACCCCTCCACTTT; CDR3 protein: CASSSSRSNSNSLPLHF
clone size: -; D gene: -; V gene: TRBV6-5; J gene: TRBJ2-7; CDR3 length: 13; CDR3 DNA: TGTGCCAGCAGTTACTCTCTAGCGCCCGAGCAGTACTTC; CDR3 protein: CASSYSLAPEQYF
clone size: -; D gene: -; V gene: TRBV7-9; J gene: TRBJ1-2; CDR3 length: 10; CDR3 DNA: TGTGCCAGCAGCTCCCGACAGGACACCTTC; CDR3 protein: CASSSRQDTF
clone size: -; D gene: -; V gene: TRBV12-5; J gene: TRBJ1-1; CDR3 length: 12; CDR3 DNA: TGTGCTAGTGGTTTTGGAGAAACTGAAGCTTTCTTT; CDR3 protein: CASGFGETEAFF
clone size: -; D gene: TRBD2; V gene: TRBV6-1; J gene: TRBJ2-2; CDR3 length: 14; CDR3 DNA: TGTGCCAGCAGTGAACTAGCGGACACCGGGGAGCTGTTTTTT; CDR3 protein: CASSELADTGELFF
clone size: -; D gene: -; V gene: TRBV19; J gene: TRBJ2-6; CDR3 length: 17; CDR3 DNA: TGTGCCAGTAGGCTCGGCCAGGGAGACTCTGGGGCCAACGTCCTGACTTTC; CDR3 protein: CASRLGQGDSGANVLTF
clone size: -; D gene: -; V gene: TRBV25-1; J gene: TRBJ2-5; CDR3 length: 15; CDR3 DNA: TGTGCCAGCAGTGGAACGGACACGGGTTGGGAGACCCAGTACTTC; CDR3 protein: CASSGTDTGWETQYF
clone size: -; D gene: -; V gene: TRBV27; J gene: TRBJ1-5; CDR3 length: 15; CDR3 DNA: TGTGCCAGCAGTTTCGCGGGGCATAGCAATCAGCCCCAGCATTTT; CDR3 protein: CASSFAGHSNQPQHF
clone size: -; D gene: TRBD1; V gene: TRBV12-3/TRBV12-4; J gene: TRBJ1-1; CDR3 length: 12; CDR3 DNA: TGTGCCAGCAGCCGGGACAGTCGTCGAGCTTTCTTT; CDR3 protein: CASSRDSRRAFF
clone size: -; D gene: TRBD1; V gene: TRBV30; J gene: TRBJ1-1; CDR3 length: 11; CDR3 DNA: TGTGCCTGGAGTGGGGACAGTGAAGCTTTCTTT; CDR3 protein: CAWSGDSEAFF
clone size: -; D gene: -; V gene: TRBV7-9; J gene: TRBJ1-2; CDR3 length: 12; CDR3 DNA: TGTGCCAGCAGCTTTGGTCAGACGGGCTACACCTTC; CDR3 protein: CASSFGQTGYTF
clone size: -; D gene: -; V gene: TRBV7-2; J gene: TRBJ1-4; CDR3 length: 17; CDR3 DNA: TGTGCCAGCAGCTCTTCTATCAGGACCGACGGTAATGAAAAACTGTTTTTT; CDR3 protein: CASSSSIRTDGNEKLFF
clone size: -; D gene: -; V gene: TRBV19; J gene: TRBJ1-2; CDR3 length: 13; CDR3 DNA: TGTGCCAGTAGGGACAGAACTAACTATGGCTACACCTTC; CDR3 protein: CASRDRTNYGYTF
clone size: few; D gene: -; V gene: TRBV19; J gene: TRBJ1-3; CDR3 length: 15; CDR3 DNA: TGTGCCAGTAGTATAGAGGGGATCCCAGGGTCGACCATATATTTT; CDR3 protein: CASSIEGIPGSTIYF
clone size: -; D gene: TRBD1; V gene: TRBV9; J gene: TRBJ1-2; CDR3 length: 15; CDR3 DNA: TGTGCCAGCAGCTTGCGACAGGGAAACTCCTATGGCTACACCTTC; CDR3 protein: CASSLRQGNSYGYTF
clone size: -; D gene: TRBD1; V gene: TRBV18; J gene: TRBJ1-3; CDR3 length: 16; CDR3 DNA: TGTGCCAGCTCACCGGGACAGGCGACCTCTGGAAACACCATATATTTT; CDR3 protein: CASSPGQATSGNTIYF
clone size: -; D gene: -; V gene: TRBV19; J gene: TRBJ2-7; CDR3 length: 14; CDR3 DNA: TGTGCCACCACTGCCGGACAATCAACCTACGAGCAGTACTTC; CDR3 protein: CATTAGQSTYEQYF
clone size: -; D gene: -; V gene: TRBV27; J gene: TRBJ1-1; CDR3 length: 13; CDR3 DNA: TGTGCCAGCAGTACCCGGGGGAGCACTGAAGCTTTCTTT; CDR3 protein: CASSTRGSTEAFF
clone size: -; D gene: -; V gene: TRBV12-3/TRBV12-4; J gene: TRBJ1-4; CDR3 length: 13; CDR3 DNA: TGTGCCAGCAGGGATACAACTAATGAAAAACTGTTTTTT; CDR3 protein: CASRDTTNEKLFF
clone size: -; D gene: TRBD2; V gene: TRBV30; J gene: TRBJ2-1; CDR3 length: 18; CDR3 DNA: TGTGCCTGTTTTCTAGCGGGAGGGCAGGCTAGCTCCTACAATGAGCAGTTCTTC; CDR3 protein: CACFLAGGQASSYNEQFF
clone size: -; D gene: TRBD1; V gene: TRBV11-2; J gene: TRBJ1-1; CDR3 length: 15; CDR3 DNA: TGTGCCAGCAGCTTAGTAGGGACAGGAAACACTGAAGCTTTCTTT; CDR3 protein: CASSLVGTGNTEAFF
clone size: -; D gene: TRBD1; V gene: TRBV18; J gene: TRBJ2-5; CDR3 length: 15; CDR3 DNA: TGTGCCAGCTCACCACGACAGGGAAGGGAAGAGACCCAGTACTTC; CDR3 protein: CASSPRQGREETQYF
clone size: -; D gene: TRBD2; V gene: TRBV4-2; J gene: TRBJ2-7; CDR3 length: 16; CDR3 DNA: TGTGCCAGCAGCCAAGAGTACGGGGGGGGTTTCTACGAGCAGTACTTC; CDR3 protein: CASSQEYGGGFYEQYF
clone size: -; D gene: -; V gene: TRBV7-6; J gene: TRBJ1-4; CDR3 length: 16; CDR3 DNA: TGTGCCAGCAGCCCCACTTGGGGGGGAAATGATGAAAAACTGTTTTTT; CDR3 protein: CASSPTWGGNDEKLFF
clone size: once; D gene: TRBD2; V gene: TRBV6-6; J gene: TRBJ2-5; CDR3 length: 15; CDR3 DNA: TGTGCCAGCAGTCTGATCGCGGGAGTACGGGAGACCCAGTACTTC; CDR3 protein: CASSLIAGVRETQYF
clone size: -; D gene: -; V gene: TRBV7-9; J gene: TRBJ1-1; CDR3 length: 17; CDR3 DNA: TGTGCCAGCACCTCTGCTAGGATCGGGTTCATGAACACTGAAGCTTTCTTT; CDR3 protein: CASTSARIGFMNTEAFF